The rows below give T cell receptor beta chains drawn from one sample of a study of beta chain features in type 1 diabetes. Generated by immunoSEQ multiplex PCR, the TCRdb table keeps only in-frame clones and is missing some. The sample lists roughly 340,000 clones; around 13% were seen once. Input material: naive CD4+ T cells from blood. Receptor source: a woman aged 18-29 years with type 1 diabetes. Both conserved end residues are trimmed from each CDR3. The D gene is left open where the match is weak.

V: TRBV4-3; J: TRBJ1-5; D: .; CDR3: ASSQNSGRDQPQH
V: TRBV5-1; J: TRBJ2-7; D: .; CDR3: ASSSETGVQEQY
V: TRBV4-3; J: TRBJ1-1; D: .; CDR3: ASSHPLNTEAF
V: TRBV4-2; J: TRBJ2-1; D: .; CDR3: ASSPGEGAHNEQF
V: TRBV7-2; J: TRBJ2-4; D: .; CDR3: ASSLAPSVAKNIQY
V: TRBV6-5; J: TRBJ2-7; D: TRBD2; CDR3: ASSYSYSGRSGEQY
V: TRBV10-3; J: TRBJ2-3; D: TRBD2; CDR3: AISGGRAGDTQY
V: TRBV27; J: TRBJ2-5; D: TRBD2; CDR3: ASSFRAGGRGETQY
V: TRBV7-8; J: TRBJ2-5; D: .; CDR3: ASSSRQETQY
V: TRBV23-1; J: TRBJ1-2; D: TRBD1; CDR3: ASSHAQGEARPSRVGSYGYT
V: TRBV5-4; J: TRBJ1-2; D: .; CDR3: ASSLDSYGYT
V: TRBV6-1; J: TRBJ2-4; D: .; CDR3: ASNFQGGNIQY
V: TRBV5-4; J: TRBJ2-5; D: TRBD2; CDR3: ASREGLAGGETQY
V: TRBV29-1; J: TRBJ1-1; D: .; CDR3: SVVGQANTEAF
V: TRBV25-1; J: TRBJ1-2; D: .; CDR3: ASSDYLNGYT
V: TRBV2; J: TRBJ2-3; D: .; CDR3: ANSRGSADTQY
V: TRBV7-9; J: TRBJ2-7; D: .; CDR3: ASSLGASPYEQY
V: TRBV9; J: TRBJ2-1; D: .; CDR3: ASSVVQGNNEQF
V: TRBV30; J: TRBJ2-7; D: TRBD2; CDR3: AWSVGGDYEQY
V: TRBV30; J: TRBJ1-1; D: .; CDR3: AWSVQGATEAF
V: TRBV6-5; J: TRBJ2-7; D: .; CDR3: ASSDPTSTYEQY
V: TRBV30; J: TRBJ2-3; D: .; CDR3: AWSGGSTDTQY
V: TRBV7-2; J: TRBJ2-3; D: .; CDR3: AGHGADTQY
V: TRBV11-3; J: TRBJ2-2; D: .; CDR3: ASSPLVPGELF
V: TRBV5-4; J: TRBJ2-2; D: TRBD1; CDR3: ASSQQGYTGELF
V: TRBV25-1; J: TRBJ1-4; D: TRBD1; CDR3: ASGITGEGEKLF
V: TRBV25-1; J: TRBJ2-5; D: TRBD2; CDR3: ASSWSRTSGGGTQY
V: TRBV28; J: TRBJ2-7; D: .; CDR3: ASSTLGGGEQY
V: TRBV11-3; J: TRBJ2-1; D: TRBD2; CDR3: ASKYAGGINEQF
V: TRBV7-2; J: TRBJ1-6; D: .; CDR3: ASSLAGRSSYNSPLH
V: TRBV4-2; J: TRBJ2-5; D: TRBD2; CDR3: ASSQLGGGLATETQY
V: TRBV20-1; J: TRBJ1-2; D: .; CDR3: SAWVGGGYT
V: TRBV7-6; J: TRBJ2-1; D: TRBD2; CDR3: ASSSWGTRGGEQF
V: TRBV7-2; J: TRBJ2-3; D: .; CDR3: ASSLGLTRGGTQY
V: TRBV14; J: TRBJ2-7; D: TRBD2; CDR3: ASSQAGRAHEQY